What follows are 10 T cell receptor beta chains derived from one specimen sequenced in a study of T cells in Graves' hyperthyroidism and ophthalmopathy. Researchers took RNA transcripts and amplified the TCR beta CDR3 regions from them. A set of HTBI primers served as the primers for a first-round RT-PCR of the TCR CDR3. One entry per CDR3 protein, called by TCRdb with MiXCR from the multiplex PCR reads. This table has around 500,000 distinct CDR3 sequences, 20% to 25% appearing once. Sequenced sample: blood. The receptors derive from a woman in her 70s with Graves' ophthalmopathy.

This clonotype has a handful of counts. This chain uses TRBV28 with TRBJ1-1; 7 bases match TRBD1. This CDR3 is 12 amino acids long. The germline V gene encodes CDR1 MDHEN and CDR2 SYDVKM. Trimming removed 3 bases from V and 11 bases from J; junction bases left unmatched: 6. The DNA of the CDR3 is TGTGCCAGCAGTTTGAAAGGCAGGGGGGCTTTCTTT. As protein: CASSLKGRGAFF.

The chain joins TRBV3-1 to TRBJ1-2; D perhaps matches TRBD1 (5 bases). This CDR3 comprises 13 residues. CDR1 is LGHDT, CDR2 YNNKEL, per germline (reference sequence). Trimming pared 1 base from V and 6 bases from J, leaving 9 bases between. CDR3 residues: CASSQAPGDGYTF. The CDR3 nucleotides are TGTGCCAGCAGCCAAGCCCCGGGGGATGGCTACACCTTC.

The chain recombines TRBV20-1 with TRBJ2-1; 9 positions match TRBD2. V lost 5 bases, J lost 9 bases, and 8 bases stayed unmatched. Germline V gene data show CDR1 as DFQATT and CDR2 as SNEGSKA (reference sequence). This CDR3 comprises 13 residues. The CDR3 spells CSALSAGGGEQFF. The CDR3 DNA reads as TGCAGTGCTCTGTCCGCGGGGGGGGGTGAGCAGTTCTTC.

Of note for this clonotype: Possible read error: a much larger clone is one base away. This chain links TRBV6-1 with TRBJ2-3; D may be TRBD2 (6 bases). The germline V and J ends were trimmed by 2 bases and 1 base, with 13 bases remaining between them. The CDR3 is 16 amino acids. Germline-derived CDR1 and CDR2 are MNHNS and SASEGT. Here the CDR3 DNA reads TGTGCCAGCAGTGAACCGGCGGGGATTGGCACAGATACGCAGTATTTT. It translates to CASSEPAGIGTDTQYF.

This clonotype was detected ten times or more. J is TRBJ2-1 and V is TRBV7-9, with 7 bases aligning to TRBD2. V dropped 2 bases and J dropped 5; count of bases not matched to a gene: 6. Germline CDR1 reads SEHNR; CDR2 reads FQNEAQ (reference sequence). The CDR3 runs to 15 residues. The CDR3 protein is CASSLRGSVNNEQFF. The CDR3 DNA reads as TGTGCCAGCAGCTTACGCGGGAGTGTCAACAATGAGCAGTTCTTC.

Note on this clonotype: A much larger clone differs from this one at a single base, so this may be a read error. This chain connects TRBV3-1 to TRBJ2-7; no firm D call. The CDR3 runs to 14 residues. The germline CDR1 and CDR2 sequences are LGHDT and YNNKEL (reference sequence). The CDR3 nucleotides read TGTGCCAGCAGCCAAGCTGGGCAGTCCTACGGGCAGTACTTC. Translation: CASSQAGQSYGQYF.

This clonotype was detected many times. The genes are TRBV2 and TRBJ2-3; D might be TRBD2 (6 bases). This CDR3 is 16 amino acids long. CDR1 is SNHLY and CDR2 is FYNNEI in the germline V gene. V lost 8 bases, J lost 0 bases, and 18 bases lay in between. The CDR3 bases are TGTGCCAGCGGGCGTGGGACTTCTTCGAGCACAGATACGCAGTATTTT. Its protein is CASGRGTSSSTDTQYF.

J is TRBJ2-1 and V is TRBV5-1; D uncertain. V was shortened by 5 bases and J by 5 bases, with 8 bases between the two germline ends. From germline, CDR1 is SGHRS and CDR2 YFSETQ. This CDR3 is built from 12 residues. The CDR3 is CASRPADNEQFF. The CDR3 bases are TGCGCCAGCAGGCCAGCCGACAATGAGCAGTTCTTC.

V usage is TRBV20-1 and J usage is TRBJ2-2, with 10 nucleotides matching TRBD2. Trimming took 0 bases from V and 6 from J; bases not matched to a gene: 7. This CDR3 is built from 16 residues. Germline V lookup: CDR1 DFQATT, CDR2 SNEGSKA (reference sequence). This chain's CDR3 is CSAREGASGSAGELFF. CDR3 bases: TGCAGTGCTAGAGAGGGGGCTAGCGGGAGTGCCGGGGAGCTGTTTTTT.

This clonotype has just a few counts. CDR3 sequence reads: CSARGTSGSRLYEQYF. DNA of the CDR3: TGCAGTGCTAGAGGAACTAGCGGGAGTCGGTTATACGAGCAGTACTTC. The chain couples TRBV20-1 to TRBJ2-7; 11 nucleotides line up with TRBD2. The V gene end was trimmed by 1 base and the J gene end by 4 bases; junction bases not matched to a gene: 9. Germline loops: CDR1 DFQATT, CDR2 SNEGSKA (reference sequence). The CDR3 is 16 amino acids.